This TCR beta chain was recorded in a study of glioma-infiltrating T cells. TCR alpha and beta CDR3 regions were amplified from RNA using iRepertoire nested multiplex PCR. One-step reverse transcription and amplification started from approximately 100-400 ng of tissue mRNA or PBMC total RNA. TCRdb reanalysed the multiplex PCR reads using MiXCR and keeps one entry per CDR3 protein. The profile covers 100,000 to 150,000 distinct CDR3 sequences, with around 25% appearing a single time and about 30% taken by the ten largest. Study results and caveats: Tissue-blood divergence was below expectation in non-neoplastic patients, above in gliomas. Only very few CDR3 sequences appeared in both tissue and blood.

Trimming pared 3 bases from V and 8 bases from J, leaving 13 bases between. This CDR3 comprises 13 residues. CDR1 is SNHLY, CDR2 FYNNEI, per germline. Note on this clonotype: Its antigen is as yet unknown.

The sequencing input was glioma tissue, nonneoplastic brain tissue, or PBMCs (not recorded which). The V and J genes are TRBV2 and TRBJ1-2; D remains ambiguous. This TCR was recovered from a human donor with low-grade glioma or glioblastoma, undergoing nonglioma brain surgery, or in good health (not recorded which). CDR3 coding DNA: TGTGCCAGCAGTGAGAGTACCCCTCAAGGCTACACCTTC. Its protein is CASSESTPQGYTF.